Below are 13 T cell receptor beta chains sequenced from a single sample in a study of T cells in narcolepsy. The data were produced by immunoSEQ multiplex PCR, yet TCRdb's version contains in-frame clones alone and is incomplete. This table has about 32,000 clones, around 79% appearing once. Sequenced: CD45RA- memory CD4+ T cells from PBMCs. These receptors were taken from a human donor with narcolepsy.

For the CDR3, the DNA is TGTGCCAGCAGCCCTAGACTCGGAGGTGAAGCTTTCTTT. Protein: CASSPRLGGEAFF. The chain combines TRBV7-8 with TRBJ1-1; D gene uncertain. CDR3 length equals 13 residues. Germline V gene sequence: CDR1 SGHVS, CDR2 FQNEAQ. V was pared by 5 bases and J by 7 bases, with 14 bases between.

This chain joins TRBV2 and TRBJ2-2; 8 nucleotides line up with TRBD1. Germline-derived CDR1 and CDR2 are SNHLY and FYNNEI. J lost 6 bases, V lost 7 bases, and 10 bases had no gene match. The CDR3 totals 15 residues. The CDR3 DNA follows: TGTGCCAGCAACCCGGACAGGGAGGCGGCCGGGGAGCTGTTTTTT. Translated, it gives CASNPDREAAGELFF.

This rearrangement joins TRBV7-8 to TRBJ2-3; 9 nucleotides align to TRBD2. This CDR3 has 21 residues. CDR1 and CDR2 (germline): SGHVS, FQNEAQ. V lost 1 base, J lost 2 bases, and 19 bases stayed unmatched. CDR3 in amino acids: CASSLEVALAGRRGLTDTQYF. As DNA, the CDR3 is TGTGCCAGCAGCTTAGAGGTCGCACTAGCGGGCAGGAGGGGCCTCACAGATACGCAGTATTTT.

CDR3 protein: CASSIVAGLVRNEQFF. The CDR3 bases are TGTGCCAGTAGTATAGTAGCGGGGTTGGTGCGCAATGAGCAGTTCTTC. This sequence joins TRBV19 and TRBJ2-1; 8 bases agree with TRBD2. The CDR3 runs 16 residues. Looked up from germline, CDR1 is LNHDA and CDR2 is SQIVND (reference sequence). J was trimmed by 6 bases and V by 1 base; bases with no gene match: 8.

The CDR3 spells CASSYPSGANVLTF. The CDR3 bases are TGTGCCAGCAGTTACCCCTCTGGGGCCAACGTCCTGACTTTC. The chain is built from TRBV6-5 and TRBJ2-6; D is ambiguous. This CDR3 is built from 14 residues. Trimming removed 2 bases from V and 0 bases from J, with 2 bases in between. The V gene's germline CDR1 is MNHEY and CDR2 SVGAGI.

The chain links TRBV19 to TRBJ1-1; D is possibly TRBD1 (5 bases). Trimming pared 6 bases from V and 4 bases from J, leaving 12 bases between. The length of the CDR3 is 13 residues. In germline, CDR1 is LNHDA, CDR2 SQIVND (reference sequence). DNA for the CDR3: TGTGCCAGTAGAAGGGGCTTGGGCACTGAAGCTTTCTTT. This sequence encodes CASRRGLGTEAFF.

With regard to this clone: Other DNA sequences from this sample encode an identical CDR3 as well. V is TRBV5-1 and J is TRBJ1-5, with 9 bases identical to TRBD1. CDR1 is SGHRS, CDR2 YFSETQ, per germline. Unmatched junction bases numbered 7, after V lost 0 bases and J lost 3 bases. CDR3 length: 17 residues. CDR3 amino acids: CASSLGPRTGDNQPQHF. The CDR3 bases are TGCGCCAGCAGCTTGGGACCTCGGACAGGGGACAATCAGCCCCAGCATTTT.

The chain couples TRBV7-9 to TRBJ1-1; no reliable D call. Germline CDR1 SEHNR, CDR2 FQNEAQ (reference sequence). The CDR3 extends over 15 amino acids. The V end lost 5 bases, the J end lost 0 bases, and 13 bases lay between the germline ends. In DNA, the CDR3 is TGTGCCAGCAGCCCAGACAATTGGGTGAACACTGAAGCTTTCTTT. Protein: CASSPDNWVNTEAFF.

The J gene is TRBJ2-1, the V gene TRBV5-1, with D hard to call. CDR3 length equals 16 residues. CDR1 is SGHRS and CDR2 is YFSETQ in the germline V gene. V lost 0 bases and J lost 2, with 12 bases in between. In DNA, the CDR3 is TGCGCCAGCAGCTTGGGTTCATCCTCCACCTACAATGAGCAGTTCTTC. Its protein product is CASSLGSSSTYNEQFF.

The J gene is TRBJ2-5, the V gene TRBV6-4; 13 bases match TRBD2. Trimming took 4 bases from V and 5 from J; bases not matched to a gene: 7. In germline, CDR1 is MRHNA, CDR2 SNTAGT. The CDR3 extends over 16 amino acids. CDR3 nucleotide sequence: TGTGCCAGCAGTGCCGGGACTAGCGGGATGTGGGAGACCCAGTACTTC. It is translated as CASSAGTSGMWETQYF.

This clone was detected once. V gene TRBV7-2 combines with J gene TRBJ2-1; D is possibly TRBD1 (6 bases). Trimming took 1 base from V and 2 from J, leaving 6 bases between them. The germline gives CDR1 SGHTA, CDR2 FQGNSA. The CDR3 is made up of 14 amino acids. CDR3 protein: CASSLGTAYNEQFF. CDR3 nucleotides: TGTGCCAGCAGCTTAGGGACAGCCTACAATGAGCAGTTCTTC.

The CDR3: CASTILGGTLNTGELFF. CDR3 bases: TGTGCCAGCACGATCCTTGGAGGAACCTTGAACACCGGGGAGCTGTTTTTT. The V and J genes are TRBV9 and TRBJ2-2; tentatively, D is TRBD2 (5 bases). V lost 6 bases to trimming and J lost 1 base, with 19 bases between them. The V gene's germline CDR1 is SGDLS and CDR2 YYNGEE. CDR3 length equals 17 residues.

The chain carries TRBV4-1 and TRBJ1-2; D is uncertain. Germline CDR1 MGHRA, CDR2 YSYEKL. The CDR3 has 18 amino acids. Deletions cut 1 base from V and 2 bases from J, with 20 bases between. The CDR3 coding sequence is TGCGCCAGCAGCCAAGGTATGGGCCGTTCCGGAATCAACTATGGCTACACCTTC. Translating it yields CASSQGMGRSGINYGYTF.